This TCR beta chain was found in a study of cytomegalovirus exposure and HLA in healthy donors. As concerns this clone: Its antigen is not known.

13 Jbeta primers and 60 Vbeta primers were used for the PCR. Sequencing used immunoSEQ multiplex PCR; TCRdb keeps in-frame clones, though not all of them. The sample has 100,000 to 150,000 clones; under 90% are singletons. Overall study findings and caveats: The study had only CMV serostatus as immune exposure information. TCR beta sequences numbering roughly 16,000 were associated with HLA alleles at 0.05 false discovery rate in a later analysis.

The receptor was isolated from a woman in her 40s in good health and CMV-seropositive. Sample: PBMCs.

In DNA form, the CDR3 reads TGCGCCAGCAGCTTAACGCCGGGACTAGAGGGGTACGAGCAGTACTTC. Amino acid sequence: CASSLTPGLEGYEQYF. The chain uses TRBV5-1 and TRBJ2-5, with 8 bases identical to TRBD2. The better agreement between TRBJ2-7 and the DNA end casts doubt on the J call. The germline gives CDR1 SGHRS, CDR2 YFSETQ. This CDR3 is 16 amino acids long.